These 10 T cell receptor beta chains were all obtained from the same sample, sequenced in a study of T cell responses to AZD1222 COVID-19 vaccine. Measured with immunoSEQ multiplex PCR; TCRdb has only the in-frame clones, and not every one. The sample shows roughly 270,000 clones, 94% of them seen only once. Sequenced here: peripheral blood, sampled 28 days after the second AZD1222 dose. The receptors shown here come from an adult who received the AZD1222 COVID-19 vaccine.

The chain combines TRBV3-1 (or the pseudogene TRBV3-2) with TRBJ2-7; D gene unclear. Germline-derived CDR1 and CDR2 are LGHDT and YNNKEL (reference sequence). CDR3 length: 14 amino acids. Trimming removed 1 base at V and 1 base at J, with 8 bases between. The CDR3 sequence is CASSQVGNSYEQYF. The DNA for the CDR3 is TGTGCCAGCAGCCAAGTAGGGAATTCCTACGAGCAGTACTTC.

V gene TRBV5-4 combines with J gene TRBJ1-2; possible D gene TRBD1, 5 bases. V was clipped by 3 bases and J by 4 bases, with 10 bases between them. Germline loops: CDR1 SGHNT, CDR2 YYREEE (reference sequence). The CDR3 is made up of 13 amino acids. CDR3 sequence reads: CASSYGGPYGYTF. The CDR3, as DNA: TGTGCCAGCAGCTATGGGGGACCCTATGGCTACACCTTC.

The J gene is TRBJ1-1, the V gene TRBV5-4; tentatively, D is TRBD1 (5 bases). The CDR3 spans 15 residues. V lost 2 bases and J 1 base, leaving 12 bases between the germline ends. Germline CDR1 reads SGHNT; CDR2 reads YYREEE (reference sequence). CDR3 DNA: TGTGCCAGCAGCTTCCAGGGCCGCGGGAACACTGAAGCTTTCTTT. Protein sequence: CASSFQGRGNTEAFF. The full variable domain, its missing parts supplied by reference TRBV5-4 and TRBJ1-1, is ETGVTQSPTHLIKTRGQQVTLRCSSQSGHNTVSWYQQALGQGPQFIFQYYREEENGRGNFPPRFSGLQFPNYSSELNVNALELDDSALYLCASSFQGRGNTEAFFGQGTRLTVV.

This rearrangement joins TRBV7-8 to TRBJ2-5, with 10 positions matching TRBD2. Germline values: CDR1 SGHVS, CDR2 FQNEAQ. The CDR3 covers 14 residues. The trim removed 5 bases at V and 7 bases at J, leaving 7 bases unmatched. The CDR3 DNA is TGTGCCAGCAGCCCCCAGCGGGGGGGCGGGACCCAGTACTTC. Amino acids: CASSPQRGGGTQYF.

The chain joins TRBV20-1 to TRBJ1-1, with TRBD1 as a possible D gene (6 bases). CDR3 length equals 11 residues. The germline V gene encodes CDR1 DFQATT and CDR2 SNEGSKA (reference sequence). Deletions cut 1 base from V and 10 bases from J, with 10 bases between. The CDR3 loop reads CSARASGAAFF. CDR3 DNA sequence: TGCAGTGCTAGAGCATCAGGGGCAGCTTTCTTT.

The genes are TRBV2 and TRBJ2-7; D is uncertain. Germline values: CDR1 SNHLY, CDR2 FYNNEI. The V and J ends lost 4 bases and 6 bases respectively, with 13 bases between them. This CDR3 region has 13 residues. The CDR3 loop is CASSVLPRGEQYF. CDR3 in DNA: TGTGCCAGCAGTGTTCTACCCAGAGGCGAGCAGTACTTC.

The gene calls are TRBV6-5 and TRBJ2-2, with TRBD1 matching over 9 bases. Germline V gene sequence: CDR1 MNHEY, CDR2 SVGAGI. This CDR3 is built from 16 residues. The ends lost 4 bases at V and 6 bases at J; junction bases unmatched: 9. As DNA, the CDR3 is TGTGCCAGCAGTTCGCCCGGACAGGGGCGCGCCGGGGAGCTGTTTTTT. Amino acid sequence: CASSSPGQGRAGELFF.

The gene calls are TRBV9 and TRBJ2-7, with TRBD1 identical over 10 bases. Looked up from germline, CDR1 is SGDLS and CDR2 is YYNGEE. J was trimmed by 4 bases and V by 3 bases; bases with no gene match: 4. CDR3 length: 14 residues. CDR3 sequence reads: CASSEGDRGYEQYF. In DNA, the CDR3 is TGTGCCAGCAGCGAGGGGGACAGGGGTTACGAGCAGTACTTC.

The chain links TRBV6-5 to TRBJ1-1; D not certain. V lost 2 bases and J 3 bases, leaving 7 bases between the germline ends. Germline CDR1 and CDR2: MNHEY and SVGAGI. This CDR3 is 13 amino acids long. CDR3 loop: CASSYREDTEAFF. The DNA for the CDR3 is TGTGCCAGCAGTTACAGAGAGGACACTGAAGCTTTCTTT.

The chain has TRBV3-1 (or the pseudogene TRBV3-2) and TRBJ2-7; D is unresolved. Germline CDR1 and CDR2: LGHDT and YNNKEL (reference sequence). The V gene lost 2 bases and the J gene lost 2 bases, with 10 bases spanning the gap. The CDR3 is 14 residues long. CDR3 sequence (DNA): TGTGCCAGCAGCCAATCCCACAGCCCCTACGAGCAGTACTTC. It yields the protein CASSQSHSPYEQYF.